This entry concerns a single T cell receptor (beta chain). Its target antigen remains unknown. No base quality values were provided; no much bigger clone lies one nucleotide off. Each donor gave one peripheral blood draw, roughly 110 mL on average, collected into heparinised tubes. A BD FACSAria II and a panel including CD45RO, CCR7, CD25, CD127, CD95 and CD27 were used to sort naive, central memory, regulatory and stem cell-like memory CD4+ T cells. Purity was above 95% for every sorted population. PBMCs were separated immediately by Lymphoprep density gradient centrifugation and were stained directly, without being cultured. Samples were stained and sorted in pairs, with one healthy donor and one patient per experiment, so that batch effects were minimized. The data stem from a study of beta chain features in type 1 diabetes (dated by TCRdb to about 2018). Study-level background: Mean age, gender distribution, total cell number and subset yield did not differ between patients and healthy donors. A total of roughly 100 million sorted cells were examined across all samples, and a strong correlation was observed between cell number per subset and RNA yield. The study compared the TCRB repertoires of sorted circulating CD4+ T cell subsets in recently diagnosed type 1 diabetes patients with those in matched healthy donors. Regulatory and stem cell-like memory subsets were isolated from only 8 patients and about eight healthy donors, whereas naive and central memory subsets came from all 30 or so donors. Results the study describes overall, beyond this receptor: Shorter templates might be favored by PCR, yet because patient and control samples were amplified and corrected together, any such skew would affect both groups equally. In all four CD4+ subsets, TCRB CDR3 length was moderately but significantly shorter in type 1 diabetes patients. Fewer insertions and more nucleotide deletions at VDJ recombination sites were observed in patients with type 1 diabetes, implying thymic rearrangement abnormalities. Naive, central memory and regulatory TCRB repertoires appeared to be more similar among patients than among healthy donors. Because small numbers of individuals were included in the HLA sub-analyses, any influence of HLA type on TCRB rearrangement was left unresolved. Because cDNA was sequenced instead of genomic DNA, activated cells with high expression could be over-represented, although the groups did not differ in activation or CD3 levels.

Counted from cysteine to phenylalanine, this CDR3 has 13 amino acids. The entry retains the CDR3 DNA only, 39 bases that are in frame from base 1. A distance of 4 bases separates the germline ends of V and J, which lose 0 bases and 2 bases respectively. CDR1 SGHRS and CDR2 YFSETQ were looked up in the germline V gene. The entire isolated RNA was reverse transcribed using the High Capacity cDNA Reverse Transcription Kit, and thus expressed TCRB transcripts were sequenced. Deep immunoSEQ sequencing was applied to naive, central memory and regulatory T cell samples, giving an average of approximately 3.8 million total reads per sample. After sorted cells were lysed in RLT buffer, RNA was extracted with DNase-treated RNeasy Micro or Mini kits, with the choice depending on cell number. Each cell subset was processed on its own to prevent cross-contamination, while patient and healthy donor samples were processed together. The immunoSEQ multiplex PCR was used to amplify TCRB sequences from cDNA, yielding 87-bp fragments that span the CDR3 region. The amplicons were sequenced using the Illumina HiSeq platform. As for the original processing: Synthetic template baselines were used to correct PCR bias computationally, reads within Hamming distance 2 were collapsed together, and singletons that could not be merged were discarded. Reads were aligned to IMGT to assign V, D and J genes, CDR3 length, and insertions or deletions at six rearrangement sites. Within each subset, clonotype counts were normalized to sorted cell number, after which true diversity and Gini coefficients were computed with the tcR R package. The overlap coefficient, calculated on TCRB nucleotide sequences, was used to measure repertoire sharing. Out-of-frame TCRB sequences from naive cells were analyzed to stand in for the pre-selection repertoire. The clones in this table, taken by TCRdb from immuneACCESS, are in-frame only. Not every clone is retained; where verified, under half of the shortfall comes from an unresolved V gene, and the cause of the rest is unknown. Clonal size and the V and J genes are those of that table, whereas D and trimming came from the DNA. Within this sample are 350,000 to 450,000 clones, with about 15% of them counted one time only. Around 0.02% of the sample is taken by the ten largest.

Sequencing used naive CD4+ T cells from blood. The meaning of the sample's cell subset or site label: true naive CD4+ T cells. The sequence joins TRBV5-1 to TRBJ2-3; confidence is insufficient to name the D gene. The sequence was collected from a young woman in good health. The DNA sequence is TGCGCCAGCAGCTTGGGGCCCACAGATACGCAGTATTTT. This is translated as CASSLGPTDTQYF.